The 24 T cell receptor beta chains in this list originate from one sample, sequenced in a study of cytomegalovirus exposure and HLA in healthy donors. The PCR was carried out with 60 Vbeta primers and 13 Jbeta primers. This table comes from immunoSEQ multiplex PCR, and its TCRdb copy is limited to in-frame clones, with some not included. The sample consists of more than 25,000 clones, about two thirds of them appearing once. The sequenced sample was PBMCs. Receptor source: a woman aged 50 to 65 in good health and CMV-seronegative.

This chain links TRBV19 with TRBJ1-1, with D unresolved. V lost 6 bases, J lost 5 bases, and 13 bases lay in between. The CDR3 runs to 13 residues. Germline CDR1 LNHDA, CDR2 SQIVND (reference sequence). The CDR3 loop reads CASRREGWTEAFF. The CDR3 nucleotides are TGTGCCAGTAGGAGGGAGGGATGGACTGAAGCTTTCTTT.

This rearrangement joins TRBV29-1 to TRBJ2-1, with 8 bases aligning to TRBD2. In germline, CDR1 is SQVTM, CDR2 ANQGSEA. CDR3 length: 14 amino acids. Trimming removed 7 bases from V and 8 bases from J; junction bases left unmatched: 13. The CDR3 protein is CSATTGGRSYEQFF. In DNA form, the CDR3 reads TGCAGCGCCACAACGGGGGGGAGATCGTATGAGCAGTTCTTC.

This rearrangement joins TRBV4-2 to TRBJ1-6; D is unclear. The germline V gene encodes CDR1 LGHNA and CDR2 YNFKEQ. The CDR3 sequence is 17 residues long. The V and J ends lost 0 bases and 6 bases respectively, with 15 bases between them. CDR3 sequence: CASSQDLLQPGNSPLHF. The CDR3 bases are TGTGCCAGCAGCCAAGATTTATTACAGCCAGGTAATTCACCCCTCCACTTT.

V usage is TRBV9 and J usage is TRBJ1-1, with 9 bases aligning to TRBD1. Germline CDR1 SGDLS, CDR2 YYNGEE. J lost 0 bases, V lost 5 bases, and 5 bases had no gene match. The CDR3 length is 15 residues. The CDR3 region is CASSQTGGVNTEAFF. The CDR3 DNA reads TGTGCCAGCAGTCAAACAGGGGGCGTGAACACTGAAGCTTTCTTT.

DNA of the CDR3: TGTGCCAGCAGCGTAGGTAGCGGGAGCTCCTACGAGCAGTACTTC. Translating gives CASSVGSGSSYEQYF. V is TRBV9 and J is TRBJ2-7, with 9 bases fitting TRBD2. V shed 0 bases, J shed 0 bases, and the junction held 1 base outside the gene matches. Germline lookup yields CDR1 SGDLS and CDR2 YYNGEE. This CDR3 spans 15 amino acids. Drawing the rest from reference TRBV9 and TRBJ2-7, the complete variable domain is DSGVTQTPKHLITATGQRVTLRCSPRSGDLSVYWYQQSLDQGLQFLIQYYNGEERAKGNILERFSAQQFPDLHSELNLSSLELGDSALYFCASSVGSGSSYEQYFGPGTRLTVT.

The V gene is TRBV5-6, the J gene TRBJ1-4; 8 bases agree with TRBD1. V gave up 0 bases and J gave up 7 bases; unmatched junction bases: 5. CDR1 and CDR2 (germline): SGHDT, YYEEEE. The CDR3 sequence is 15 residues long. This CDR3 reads CASSLAGTGGEKLFF. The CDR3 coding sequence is TGTGCCAGCAGCTTGGCCGGGACAGGCGGTGAAAAACTGTTTTTT.

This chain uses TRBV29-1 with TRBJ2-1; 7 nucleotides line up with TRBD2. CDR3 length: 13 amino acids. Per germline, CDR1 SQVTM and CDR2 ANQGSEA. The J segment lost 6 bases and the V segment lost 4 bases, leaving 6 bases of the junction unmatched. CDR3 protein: CSVGGGSSNEQFF. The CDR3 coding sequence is TGCAGCGTTGGGGGCGGGAGCAGCAATGAGCAGTTCTTC.

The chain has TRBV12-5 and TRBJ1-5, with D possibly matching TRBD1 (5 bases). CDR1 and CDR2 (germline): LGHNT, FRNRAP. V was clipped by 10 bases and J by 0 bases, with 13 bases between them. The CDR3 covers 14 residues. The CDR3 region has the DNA TGTGCTATTCCCTCGGGGGTTAGCAATCAGCCCCAGCATTTT. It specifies CAIPSGVSNQPQHF.

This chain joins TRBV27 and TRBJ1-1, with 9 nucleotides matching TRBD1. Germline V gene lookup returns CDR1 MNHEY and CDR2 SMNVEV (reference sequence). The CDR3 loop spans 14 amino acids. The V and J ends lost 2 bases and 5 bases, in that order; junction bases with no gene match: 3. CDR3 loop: CASSLRGQGTEAFF. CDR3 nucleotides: TGTGCCAGCAGTTTACGGGGACAGGGAACTGAAGCTTTCTTT.

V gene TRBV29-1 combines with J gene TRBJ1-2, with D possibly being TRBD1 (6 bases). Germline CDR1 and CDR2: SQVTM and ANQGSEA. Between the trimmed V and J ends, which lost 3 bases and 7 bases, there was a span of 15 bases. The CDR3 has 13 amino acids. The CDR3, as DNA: TGCAGCGTTGAGTATCAGGGGACGGGTGGCTACACCTTC. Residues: CSVEYQGTGGYTF.

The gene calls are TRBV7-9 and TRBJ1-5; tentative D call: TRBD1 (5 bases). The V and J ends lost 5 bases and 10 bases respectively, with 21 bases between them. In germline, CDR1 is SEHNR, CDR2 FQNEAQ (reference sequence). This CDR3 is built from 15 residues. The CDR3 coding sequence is TGTGCCAGCAGCCCTGCGGGAGGGGCGAGTATACCCCAGCATTTT. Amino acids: CASSPAGGASIPQHF.

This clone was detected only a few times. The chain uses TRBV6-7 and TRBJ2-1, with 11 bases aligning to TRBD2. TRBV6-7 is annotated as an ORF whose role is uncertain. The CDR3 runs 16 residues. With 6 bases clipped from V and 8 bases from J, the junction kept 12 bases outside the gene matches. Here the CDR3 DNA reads TGTGCCAGCAGGACTGACATAGCGGGAGGGCCTTATGAGCAGTTCTTC. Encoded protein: CASRTDIAGGPYEQFF.

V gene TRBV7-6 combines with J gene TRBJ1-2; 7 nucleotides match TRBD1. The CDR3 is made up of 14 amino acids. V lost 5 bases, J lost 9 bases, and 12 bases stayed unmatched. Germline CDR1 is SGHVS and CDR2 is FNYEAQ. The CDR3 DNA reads TGTGCCAGCAGCCCGGGACAGCTCCTGGGTCGCTACACCTTC. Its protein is CASSPGQLLGRYTF.

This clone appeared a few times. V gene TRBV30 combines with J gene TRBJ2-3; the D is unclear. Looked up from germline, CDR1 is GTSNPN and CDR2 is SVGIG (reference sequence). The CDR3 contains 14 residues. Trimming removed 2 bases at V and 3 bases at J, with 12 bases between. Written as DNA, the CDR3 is TGTGCCTGGAGTTGGGCAGTATTAACAGATACGCAGTATTTT. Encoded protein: CAWSWAVLTDTQYF.

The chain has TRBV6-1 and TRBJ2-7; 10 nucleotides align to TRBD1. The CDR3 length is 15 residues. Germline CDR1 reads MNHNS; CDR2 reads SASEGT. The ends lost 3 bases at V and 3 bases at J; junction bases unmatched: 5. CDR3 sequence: CASSDLRTGGYEQYF. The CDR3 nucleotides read TGTGCCAGCAGTGACTTACGGACAGGGGGCTACGAGCAGTACTTC.

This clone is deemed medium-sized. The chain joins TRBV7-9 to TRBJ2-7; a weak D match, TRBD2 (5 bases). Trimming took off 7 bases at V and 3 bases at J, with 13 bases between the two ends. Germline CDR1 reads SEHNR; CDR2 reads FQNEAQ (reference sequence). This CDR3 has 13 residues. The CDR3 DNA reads TGTGCCAGCAAGGACGGACTGAACTACGAGCAGTACTTC. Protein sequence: CASKDGLNYEQYF.

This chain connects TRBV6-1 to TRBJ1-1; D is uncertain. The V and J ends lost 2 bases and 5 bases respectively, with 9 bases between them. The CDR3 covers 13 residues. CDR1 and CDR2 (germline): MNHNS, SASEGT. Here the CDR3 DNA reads TGTGCCAGCAGTGAAAGAGGGCGGACTGAAGCTTTCTTT. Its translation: CASSERGRTEAFF.

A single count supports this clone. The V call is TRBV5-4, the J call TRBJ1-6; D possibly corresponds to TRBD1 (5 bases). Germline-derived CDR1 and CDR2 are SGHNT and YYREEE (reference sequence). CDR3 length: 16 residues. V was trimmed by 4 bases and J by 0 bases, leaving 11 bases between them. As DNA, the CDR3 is TGTGCCAGCAGCCAGGGAGGGAGCTCCTATAATTCACCCCTCCACTTT. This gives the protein CASSQGGSSYNSPLHF. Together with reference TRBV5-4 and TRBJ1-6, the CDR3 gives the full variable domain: ETGVTQSPTHLIKTRGQQVTLRCSSQSGHNTVSWYQQALGQGPQFIFQYYREEENGRGNFPPRFSGLQFPNYSSELNVNALELDDSALYLCASSQGGSSYNSPLHFGNGTRLTVT.

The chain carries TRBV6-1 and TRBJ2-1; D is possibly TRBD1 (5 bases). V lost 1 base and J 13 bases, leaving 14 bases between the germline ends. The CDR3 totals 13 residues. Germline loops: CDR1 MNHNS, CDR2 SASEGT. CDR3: CASSEGQGRAQFF. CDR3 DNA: TGTGCCAGCAGTGAAGGCCAGGGAAGAGCCCAGTTCTTC.

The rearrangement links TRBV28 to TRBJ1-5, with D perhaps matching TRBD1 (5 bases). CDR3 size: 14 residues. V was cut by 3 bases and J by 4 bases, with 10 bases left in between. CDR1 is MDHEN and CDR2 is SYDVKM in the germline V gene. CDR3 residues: CASSLGGGNQPQHF. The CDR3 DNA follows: TGTGCCAGCAGTTTGGGCGGGGGGAATCAGCCCCAGCATTTT.

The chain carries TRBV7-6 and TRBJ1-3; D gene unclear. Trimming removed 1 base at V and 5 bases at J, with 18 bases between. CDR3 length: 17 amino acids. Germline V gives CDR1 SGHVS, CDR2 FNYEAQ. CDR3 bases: TGTGCCAGCAGCTTAGTGGACGCCTCAAGGGAGCGAAACACCATATATTTT. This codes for CASSLVDASRERNTIYF.

The CDR3 is CASRPTGRSGNTIYF. The CDR3, as DNA: TGTGCCAGCAGACCGACAGGCCGCTCTGGAAACACCATATATTTT. This chain links TRBV6-5 with TRBJ1-3, with D tentatively TRBD1 (6 bases). The CDR3 loop spans 15 amino acids. CDR1 MNHEY and CDR2 SVGAGI come from the germline V gene. Trimming took off 6 bases at V and 0 bases at J, with 12 bases between the two ends.

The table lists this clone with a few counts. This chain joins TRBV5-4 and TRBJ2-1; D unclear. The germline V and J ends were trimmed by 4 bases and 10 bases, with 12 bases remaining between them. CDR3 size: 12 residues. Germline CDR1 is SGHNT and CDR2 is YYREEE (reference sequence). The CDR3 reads CASSHTNREQFF. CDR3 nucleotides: TGTGCCAGCAGCCATACGAACAGAGAGCAGTTCTTC.

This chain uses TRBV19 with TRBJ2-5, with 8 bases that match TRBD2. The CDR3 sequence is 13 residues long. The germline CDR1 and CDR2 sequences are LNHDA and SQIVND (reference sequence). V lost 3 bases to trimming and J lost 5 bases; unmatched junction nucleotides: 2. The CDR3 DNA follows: TGTGCCAGTAGTATCGGGACTAGTGAGACCCAGTACTTC. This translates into CASSIGTSETQYF.